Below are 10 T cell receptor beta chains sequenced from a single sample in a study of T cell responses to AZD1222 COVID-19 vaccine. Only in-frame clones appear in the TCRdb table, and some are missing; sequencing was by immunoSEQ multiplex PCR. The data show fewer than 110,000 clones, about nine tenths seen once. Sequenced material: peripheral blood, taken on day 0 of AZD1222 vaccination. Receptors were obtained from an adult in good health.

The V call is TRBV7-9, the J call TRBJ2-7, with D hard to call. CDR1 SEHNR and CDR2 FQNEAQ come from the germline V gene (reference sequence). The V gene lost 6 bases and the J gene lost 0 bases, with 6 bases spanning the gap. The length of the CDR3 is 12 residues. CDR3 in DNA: TGTGCCAGCAGTCAGAGCTCCTACGAGCAGTACTTC. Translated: CASSQSSYEQYF.

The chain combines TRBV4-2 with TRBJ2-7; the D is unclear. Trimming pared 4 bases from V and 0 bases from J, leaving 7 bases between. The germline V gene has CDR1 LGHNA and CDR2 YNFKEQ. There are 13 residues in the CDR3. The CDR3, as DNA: TGTGCCAGCAGCCGGATAGGCTCCTACGAGCAGTACTTC. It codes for CASSRIGSYEQYF.

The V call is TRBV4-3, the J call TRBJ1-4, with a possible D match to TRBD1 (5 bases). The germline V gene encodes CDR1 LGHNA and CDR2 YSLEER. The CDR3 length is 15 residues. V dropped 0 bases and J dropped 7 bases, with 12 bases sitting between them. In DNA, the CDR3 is TGCGCCAGCAGCCAAGATTGGGGCAAATTTGAAAAACTGTTTTTT. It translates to CASSQDWGKFEKLFF.

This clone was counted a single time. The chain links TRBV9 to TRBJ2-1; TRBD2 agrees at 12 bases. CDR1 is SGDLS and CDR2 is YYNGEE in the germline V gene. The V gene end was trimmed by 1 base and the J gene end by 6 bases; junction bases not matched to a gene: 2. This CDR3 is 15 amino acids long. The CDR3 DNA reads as TGTGCCAGCAGCGTACAGGGACTAGCGGGCAATGAGCAGTTCTTC. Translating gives CASSVQGLAGNEQFF.

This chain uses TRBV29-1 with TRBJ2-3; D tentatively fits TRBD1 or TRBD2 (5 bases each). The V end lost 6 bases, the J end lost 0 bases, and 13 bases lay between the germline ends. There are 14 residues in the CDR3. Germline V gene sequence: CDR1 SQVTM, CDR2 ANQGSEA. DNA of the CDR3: TGCAGCGTGGGACGAGCAACTAGCACAGATACGCAGTATTTT. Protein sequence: CSVGRATSTDTQYF.

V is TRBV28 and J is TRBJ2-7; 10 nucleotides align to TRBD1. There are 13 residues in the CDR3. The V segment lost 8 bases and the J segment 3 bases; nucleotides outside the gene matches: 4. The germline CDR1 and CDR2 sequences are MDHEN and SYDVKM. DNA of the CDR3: TGTGCCAGCCGAGGGACAGGGGTCTACGAGCAGTACTTC. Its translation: CASRGTGVYEQYF.

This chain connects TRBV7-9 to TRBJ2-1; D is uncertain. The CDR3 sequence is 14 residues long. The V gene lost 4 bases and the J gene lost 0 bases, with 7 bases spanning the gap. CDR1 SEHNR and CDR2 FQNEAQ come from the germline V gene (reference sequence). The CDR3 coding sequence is TGTGCCAGCAGCTACGGAGTCTCCTACAATGAGCAGTTCTTC. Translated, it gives CASSYGVSYNEQFF.

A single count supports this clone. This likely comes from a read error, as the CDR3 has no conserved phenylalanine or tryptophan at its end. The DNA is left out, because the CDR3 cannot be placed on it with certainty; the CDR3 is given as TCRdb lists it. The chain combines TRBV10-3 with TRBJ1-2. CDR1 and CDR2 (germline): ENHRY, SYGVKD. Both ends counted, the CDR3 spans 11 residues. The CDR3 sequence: CAISEPSLGIS.

The CDR3 coding sequence is TGTGCCAGCAGGGCCACCGAAAACGAGCAGTACTTC. Translated, it gives CASRATENEQYF. The chain carries TRBV12-3 or TRBV12-4 and TRBJ2-7; D unresolved. Trimming cost V 6 bases and J 5 bases, with 11 bases left between them. The CDR3 length is 12 residues.

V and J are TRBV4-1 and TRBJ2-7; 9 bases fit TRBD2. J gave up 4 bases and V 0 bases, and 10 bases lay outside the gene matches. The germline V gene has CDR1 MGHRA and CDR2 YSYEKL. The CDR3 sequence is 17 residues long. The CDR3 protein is CASSQEVDSGSKYEQYF. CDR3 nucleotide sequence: TGCGCCAGCAGCCAAGAGGTGGATAGCGGGAGCAAATACGAGCAGTACTTC.